This T cell receptor (beta chain) derives from a study of blood T cell repertoires in COVID-19. The data were produced by immunoSEQ multiplex PCR, yet TCRdb's version contains in-frame clones alone and is incomplete. The table includes about 120,000 clones, roughly four fifths detected once. This clone was detected a few times. V was clipped by 0 bases and J by 0 bases, with 9 bases between them. The CDR3 runs 15 residues. Germline CDR1 is MNHEY and CDR2 is SMNVEV (reference sequence). The specimen sequenced was peripheral blood. The chain is built from TRBV27 and TRBJ2-7; D remains unclear. This sequence originates from a human donor in a cohort sampled during active COVID-19. CDR3 protein: CASSLSPFSSYEQYF. CDR3 bases: TGTGCCAGCAGTTTATCTCCTTTTAGCTCCTACGAGCAGTACTTC.